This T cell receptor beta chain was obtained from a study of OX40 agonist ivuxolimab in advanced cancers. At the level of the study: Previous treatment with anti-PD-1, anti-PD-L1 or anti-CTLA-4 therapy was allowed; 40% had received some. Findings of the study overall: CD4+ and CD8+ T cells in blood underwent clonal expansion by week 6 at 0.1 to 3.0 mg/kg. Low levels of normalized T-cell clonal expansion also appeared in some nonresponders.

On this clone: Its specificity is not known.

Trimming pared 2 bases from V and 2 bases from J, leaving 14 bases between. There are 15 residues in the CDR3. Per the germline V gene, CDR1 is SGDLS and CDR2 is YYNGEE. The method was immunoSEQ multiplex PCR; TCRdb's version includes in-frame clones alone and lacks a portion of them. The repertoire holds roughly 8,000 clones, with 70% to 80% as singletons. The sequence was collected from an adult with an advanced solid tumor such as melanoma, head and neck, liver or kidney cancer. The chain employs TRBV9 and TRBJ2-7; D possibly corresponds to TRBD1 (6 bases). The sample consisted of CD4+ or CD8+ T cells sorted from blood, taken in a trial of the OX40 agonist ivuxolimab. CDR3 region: CASSVSWGPTYEQYF. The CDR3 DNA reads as TGTGCCAGCAGCGTTAGCTGGGGGCCTACCTACGAGCAGTACTTC.